Here is one TCR beta chain with its context. Its specific antigen is unknown. The input lacks base qualities; no much larger clone sits a single base away. This sample stems from a study of shared clonotypes between healthy human individuals (TCRdb year 2020). About the full investigation: A couple of women and a few men aged 18 to 49 years were included in the cohort. For each donor, three plates each were used for CD4 naive and CD4 memory, two plates were used for CD8 naive, and one plate was used for CD8 memory. The study deeply sequenced blood TCR repertoires of 5 or 6 healthy adults to estimate repertoire size and the extent of clonotype sharing between individuals. To increase sequencing depth and limit assay-specific biases, TCR repertoire library preparation and sequencing were carried out by different laboratories using diverse techniques. Each donor's leukapheresis produced roughly between roughly 0.94 and 9.5 billion PBMCs. Overall results and qualifications from the work: Pairwise subsampling led to the expectation that sequencing depth would affect the degree of clonotype sharing among donors. Compared with non-shared clonotypes, the clonotypes found in all four sorted-subset donors had higher generation probabilities. Incomplete sequencing was indicated by rarefaction of sorted-subset datasets, despite the large sequencing depth. Estimated clonotype richness was generally larger for naive than for memory subsets. The small number of donors limited the genetic and exposure-history diversity represented. Across a handful of donors, around 5% of naive CD4, 3% to 4% of naive CD8, approximately 2.5% of memory CD4, and 0.3% to 0.45% of memory CD8 clonotypes were shared. Sampling was restricted to blood, and TCR repertoires in tissues likely differ from the TCR repertoires found in blood.

There are 12 amino acids in the CDR3, from cysteine to phenylalanine inclusive. Only CDR3 DNA is held: 36 bases, read in frame from base 1. The germline V gene gives CDR1 as SGHAT and CDR2 as FQNNGV. The V and J ends are trimmed by 2 bases and 8 bases, leaving 9 bases between them. The donors were healthy, HIV-negative adults who had no recently reported acute infections or vaccinations. Only Caucasian adults living in Nashville, Tennessee, USA were represented among the donors. CD4+ T cells were enriched by magnetic negative selection; naive cells were then positively selected on CD45RA, and the negative fraction formed the memory subset. Blood was obtained by leukapheresis, after which PBMCs were separated by Ficoll-Histopaque density gradient centrifugation and cryopreserved in liquid nitrogen vapor phase. Purity and quantity of every magnetically sorted T cell population were checked by analytical flow cytometry. From each sorted fraction, genomic DNA was isolated and quantified by UV absorbance on a Nanodrop 2000c.

TCR CDR3 regions were amplified from genomic DNA by multiplex PCR using the deep immunoSEQ assay. Extracted genomic DNA from each cell subset was distributed evenly across all wells of several immunoSEQ 96-well plates, and each plate was treated as a replicate. For sorted subsets, roughly 200 ng of genomic DNA, equivalent to around 29,000 T cell genomes, went into each replicate PCR. Purified libraries were measured with a Qubit 3.0 fluorometer, size-checked on a Bioanalyzer 2100, and measured again with the KAPA Library Quantification kit. Every immunoSEQ 96-well plate was sequenced on a dedicated single-read 150-cycle Illumina NextSeq 550 flow cell. On the study's bioinformatics: The immunoSEQ output contained only junctional sequences without quality scores, so filtering could not match that applied to full-length reads. To assign V/J genes and CDR3, sequences were annotated against IMGT germline references using PyIR, a Python wrapper for IgBLAST v1.9. Reads were filtered out if the reads had weak V/J assignments (E-value above 1e-6), no CDR3, stop codons, out-of-frame junctions, or ambiguous translated residues. V3J clonotypes were defined as sequences sharing the same inferred V gene, J gene, and CDR3 amino acid sequence. The percentage overlap between two repertoires was calculated by dividing the number of shared unique clonotypes by the size of the smaller repertoire. Repertoire richness was assessed with RTK rarefaction, the Chao1 estimator, and Recon v2.1 estimates of unobserved clonotypes. Generation probabilities were computed with OLGA for all TCRbeta clonotypes obtained by the gDNA method from four donors. This is the immuneACCESS table as TCRdb keeps it, with only in-frame sequences that have V and J called. A part of the clones is gone; compared with another copy, unresolved V genes explain less than half, and the rest is unexplained. V, J and clone size reflect that table, while D and trimming were determined from the DNA. The sample records approximately 1.5 million clones, 95% to 99% of which are singletons. 0.45% of the sample is taken by the ten largest.

In this chain, TRBV11-2 is recombined with TRBJ1-2; the D gene lacks a confident call. This clonotype was sampled from a young man in good health. The sample comprised naive CD4+ T cells sorted from blood. The sample's cell subset or site, from its label and the paper: CD45RA+ positively selected. CDR3 loop: CASSLRTVGYTF. In nucleotide form, the sequence is TGTGCCAGCAGCTTACGGACCGTGGGCTACACCTTC. The CDR3, completed at both ends by the reference TRBV11-2 and TRBJ1-2 genes, gives the full variable domain EAGVAQSPRYKIIEKRQSVAFWCNPISGHATLYWYQQILGQGPKLLIQFQNNGVVDDSQLPKDRFSAERLKGVDSTLKIQPAKLEDSAVYLCASSLRTVGYTFGSGTRLTVV.